These 4 T cell receptor beta chains came from one sample sequenced in a study of cytomegalovirus exposure and HLA in healthy donors. 13 Jbeta primers and 60 Vbeta primers were used for the PCR. TCRdb's copy holds only in-frame clones and misses some; the assay was immunoSEQ multiplex PCR. Of 50,000 to 65,000 clones detected, 70% to 75% appear once; the ten largest clones hold less than 7%. Sequences were obtained from PBMCs. Receptors were obtained from a woman aged 25 to 39 in good health and CMV-seronegative.

Worth noting for this clone: Germline is not matched at one junction end, which may reflect a read error. The rearrangement links TRBV19 to TRBJ2-1, with TRBD2 matching 14 bases. The CDR3 totals 17 residues. Germline CDR1 and CDR2: LNHDA and SQIVND (reference sequence). CDR3 region: CVSSWTSGRISYNEQFF. CDR3 DNA: TGTGTCAGTAGCTGGACTAGCGGGAGGATCTCCTACAATGAGCAGTTCTTC. The whole variable domain, remainder taken from reference TRBV19 and TRBJ2-1, is DGGITQSPKYLFRKEGQNVTLSCEQNLNHDAMYWYRQDPGQGLRLIYYSQIVNDFQKGDIAEGYSVSREKKESFPLTVTSAQKNPTAFYLCVSSWTSGRISYNEQFFGPGTRLTVL.

Of note for this clone: The junction shows a germline mismatch at one end, possibly a read error. The chain is built from TRBV7-9 and TRBJ2-5, with D possibly being TRBD2 (6 bases). This CDR3 comprises 16 residues. Germline values: CDR1 SEHNR, CDR2 FQNEAQ (reference sequence). The CDR3, as DNA: TGTTCCAGCAGCTTAATATCATTCGGGAGCGGAGAGACCCAGTACTTC. The encoded protein is CSSSLISFGSGETQYF.

This chain uses TRBV9 with TRBJ2-7, with TRBD1 as a possible D gene (6 bases). This CDR3 region has 13 residues. Germline V CDR1 and CDR2: SGDLS, YYNGEE. The ends were cut back, 0 bases at V and 6 bases at J, with 10 bases in the middle. CDR3 in amino acids: CASSVDLGGEQYV. DNA for the CDR3: TGTGCCAGCAGCGTAGATCTAGGGGGCGAGCAGTACGTC.

CDR3 sequence reads: CASSEGGGQYNEQFF. CDR3 nucleotide sequence: TGTGCCAGCAGCGAGGGAGGAGGACAATACAATGAGCAGTTCTTC. This chain links TRBV9 with TRBJ2-1; perhaps TRBD2 as D (6 bases). Germline V gene lookup returns CDR1 SGDLS and CDR2 YYNGEE. The CDR3 loop spans 15 amino acids. The V end lost 3 bases, the J end lost 4 bases, and 14 bases lay between the germline ends. Using reference TRBV9 and TRBJ2-1 for the parts outside the CDR3, the full variable domain is DSGVTQTPKHLITATGQRVTLRCSPRSGDLSVYWYQQSLDQGLQFLIQYYNGEERAKGNILERFSAQQFPDLHSELNLSSLELGDSALYFCASSEGGGQYNEQFFGPGTRLTVL.